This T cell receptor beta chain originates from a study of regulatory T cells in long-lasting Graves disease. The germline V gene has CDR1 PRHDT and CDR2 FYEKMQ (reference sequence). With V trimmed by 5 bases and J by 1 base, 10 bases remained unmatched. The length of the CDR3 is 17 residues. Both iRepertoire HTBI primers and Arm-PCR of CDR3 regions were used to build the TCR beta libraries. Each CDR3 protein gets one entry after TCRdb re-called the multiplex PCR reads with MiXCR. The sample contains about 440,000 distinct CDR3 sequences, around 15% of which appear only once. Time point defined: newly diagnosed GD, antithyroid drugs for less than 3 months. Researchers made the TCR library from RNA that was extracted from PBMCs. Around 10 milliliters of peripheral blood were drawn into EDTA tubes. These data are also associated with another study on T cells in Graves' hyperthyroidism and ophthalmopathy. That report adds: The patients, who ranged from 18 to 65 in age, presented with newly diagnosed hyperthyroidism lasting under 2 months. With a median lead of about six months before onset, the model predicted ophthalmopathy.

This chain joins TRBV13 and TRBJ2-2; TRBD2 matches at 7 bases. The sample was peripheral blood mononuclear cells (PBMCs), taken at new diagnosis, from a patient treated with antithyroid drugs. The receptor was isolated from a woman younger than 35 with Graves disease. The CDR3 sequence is CASSDVGGPLNTGELFF. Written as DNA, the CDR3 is TGTGCCAGCAGCGACGTGGGAGGGCCTCTGAACACCGGGGAGCTGTTTTTT.